Below, 6 T cell receptor beta chains from the same sample are listed, as sequenced in a study of cytomegalovirus exposure and HLA in healthy donors. PCR amplification relied on 60 Vbeta primers (plus 13 Jbeta primers). Clones were sequenced by immunoSEQ multiplex PCR, and TCRdb holds only the in-frame ones, with some missing. The table records 100,000 to 150,000 clones, roughly four fifths of them present only once. Sequencing used PBMCs. The receptors shown here come from a boy younger than 18 in good health and CMV-seronegative.

The chain uses TRBV2 and TRBJ1-2; D perhaps matches TRBD1 (6 bases). The CDR3 runs to 14 residues. Germline CDR1 reads SNHLY; CDR2 reads FYNNEI. The V and J ends lost 8 bases and 6 bases respectively, with 19 bases between them. The CDR3 sequence is CASGRDRLFDGYTF. In DNA, the CDR3 is TGTGCCAGCGGCCGTGACAGGCTCTTCGATGGCTACACCTTC.

The genes are TRBV5-6 and TRBJ2-4; 10 bases are shared with TRBD2. Germline CDR1 is SGHDT and CDR2 is YYEEEE. The trim removed 4 bases at V and 3 bases at J, leaving 16 bases unmatched. The CDR3 is 19 residues long. The CDR3 DNA reads as TGTGCCAGCAGCGTACTGGGACTAGCGAGAGGAGAGGTCAAAAACATTCAGTACTTC. Residues: CASSVLGLARGEVKNIQYF.

This clone was seen once. The V call is TRBV6-4, the J call TRBJ1-1, with unresolved D. In germline, CDR1 is MRHNA, CDR2 SNTAGT. The CDR3 totals 13 residues. The V and J ends lost 6 bases and 1 base respectively, with 9 bases between them. CDR3: CASSATGNTEAFF. The CDR3 DNA follows: TGTGCCAGCAGCGCCACGGGGAACACTGAAGCTTTCTTT.

The V gene is TRBV30, the J gene TRBJ1-5; 8 positions match TRBD1. The CDR3 consists of 15 residues. The germline CDR1 and CDR2 sequences are GTSNPN and SVGIG (reference sequence). The ends lost 1 base at V and 4 bases at J; junction bases unmatched: 6. CDR3 in amino acids: CAWSAGTGGNQPQHF. The CDR3 DNA reads TGTGCCTGGAGTGCTGGAACAGGGGGGAATCAGCCCCAGCATTTT.

This chain joins TRBV19 and TRBJ2-1; D may be TRBD2 (7 bases). Deletions cut 3 bases from V and 6 bases from J, with 12 bases between. This CDR3 region has 14 residues. Germline V gene sequence: CDR1 LNHDA, CDR2 SQIVND (reference sequence). DNA for the CDR3: TGTGCCAGTAGTATCTTGCGGGGGCCCAATGAGCAGTTCTTC. Translating gives CASSILRGPNEQFF.

The sample holds one count of this clone. The chain uses TRBV19 and TRBJ1-5; D is uncertain. The CDR3 sequence is 13 residues long. Germline CDR1 LNHDA, CDR2 SQIVND (reference sequence). Trimming stripped 4 bases from V and 2 bases from J, with 6 bases between. In DNA form, the CDR3 reads TGTGCCAGTAGTACGCTAGGCAATCAGCCCCAGCATTTT. This codes for CASSTLGNQPQHF. Complete variable domain (other parts from reference TRBV19 and TRBJ1-5): DGGITQSPKYLFRKEGQNVTLSCEQNLNHDAMYWYRQDPGQGLRLIYYSQIVNDFQKGDIAEGYSVSREKKESFPLTVTSAQKNPTAFYLCASSTLGNQPQHFGDGTRLSIL.